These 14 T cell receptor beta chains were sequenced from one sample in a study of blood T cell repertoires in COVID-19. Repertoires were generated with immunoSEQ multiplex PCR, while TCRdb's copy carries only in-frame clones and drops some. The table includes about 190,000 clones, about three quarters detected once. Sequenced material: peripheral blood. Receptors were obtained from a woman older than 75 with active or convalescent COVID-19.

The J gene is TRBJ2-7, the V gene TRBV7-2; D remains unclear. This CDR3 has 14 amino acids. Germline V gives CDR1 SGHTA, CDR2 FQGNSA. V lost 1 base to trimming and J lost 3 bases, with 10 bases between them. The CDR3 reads CASSLDYSGYEQYF. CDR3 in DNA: TGTGCCAGCAGCTTAGACTACTCCGGCTACGAGCAGTACTTC.

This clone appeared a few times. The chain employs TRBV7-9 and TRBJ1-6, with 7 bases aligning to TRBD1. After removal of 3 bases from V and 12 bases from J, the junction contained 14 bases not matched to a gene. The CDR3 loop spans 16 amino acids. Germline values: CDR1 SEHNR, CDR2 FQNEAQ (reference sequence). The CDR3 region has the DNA TGTGCCAGCAGCTTCAACCGGGACAGTGGGATTTTACCCCTCCACTTT. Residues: CASSFNRDSGILPLHF.

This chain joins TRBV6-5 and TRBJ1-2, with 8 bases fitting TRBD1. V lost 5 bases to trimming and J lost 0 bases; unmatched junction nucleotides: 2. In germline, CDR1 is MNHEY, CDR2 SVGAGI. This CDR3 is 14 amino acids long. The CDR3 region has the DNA TGTGCCAGCAGTACGGACAGGGCTAACTATGGCTACACCTTC. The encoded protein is CASSTDRANYGYTF.

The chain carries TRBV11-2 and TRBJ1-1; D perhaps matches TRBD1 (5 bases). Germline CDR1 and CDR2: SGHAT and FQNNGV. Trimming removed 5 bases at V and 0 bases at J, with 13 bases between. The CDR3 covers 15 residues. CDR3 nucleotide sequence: TGTGCCAGCAGCCAACAAGGACATCTGAACACTGAAGCTTTCTTT. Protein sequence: CASSQQGHLNTEAFF.

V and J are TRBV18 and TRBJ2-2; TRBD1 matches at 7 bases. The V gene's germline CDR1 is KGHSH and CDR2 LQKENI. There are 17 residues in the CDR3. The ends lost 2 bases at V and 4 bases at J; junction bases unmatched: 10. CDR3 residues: CASSPSSGTELTGELFF. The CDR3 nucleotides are TGTGCCAGCTCACCAAGTTCCGGGACAGAACTCACCGGGGAGCTGTTTTTT.

In nucleotides, the CDR3 is TGTGCCAGCAGCCCCCCCACCGGGGTTAATTCACCCCTCCACTTT. It is translated as CASSPPTGVNSPLHF. V is TRBV27 and J is TRBJ1-6; unclear D gene. The CDR3 is 15 residues long. The V end lost 6 bases, the J end lost 6 bases, and 15 bases lay between the germline ends. Germline CDR1 reads MNHEY; CDR2 reads SMNVEV (reference sequence).

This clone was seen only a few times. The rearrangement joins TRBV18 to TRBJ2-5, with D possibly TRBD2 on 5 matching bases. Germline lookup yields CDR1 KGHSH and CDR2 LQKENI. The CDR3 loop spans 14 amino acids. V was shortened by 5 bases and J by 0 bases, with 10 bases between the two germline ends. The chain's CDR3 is CASSADSYQETQYF. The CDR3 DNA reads TGTGCCAGCTCAGCGGACTCGTACCAAGAGACCCAGTACTTC. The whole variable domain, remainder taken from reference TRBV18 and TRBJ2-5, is NAGVMQNPRHLVRRRGQEARLRCSPMKGHSHVYWYRQLPEEGLKFMVYLQKENIIDESGMPKERFSAEFPKEGPSILRIQQVVRGDSAAYFCASSADSYQETQYFGPGTRLLVL.

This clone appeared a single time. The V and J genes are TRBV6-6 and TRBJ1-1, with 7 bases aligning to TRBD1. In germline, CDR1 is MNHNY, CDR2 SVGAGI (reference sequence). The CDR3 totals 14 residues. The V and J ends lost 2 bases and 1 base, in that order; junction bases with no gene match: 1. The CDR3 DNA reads TGTGCCAGCAGTTACACAGGGGAGAACACTGAAGCTTTCTTT. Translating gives CASSYTGENTEAFF.

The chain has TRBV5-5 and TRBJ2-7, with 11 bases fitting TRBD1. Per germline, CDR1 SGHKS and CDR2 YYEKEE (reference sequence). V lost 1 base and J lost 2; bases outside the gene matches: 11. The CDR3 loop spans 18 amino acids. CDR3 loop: CASSLSRWTGGGTYEQYF. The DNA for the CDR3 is TGTGCCAGCAGCTTGAGTAGGTGGACAGGGGGCGGAACCTACGAGCAGTACTTC.

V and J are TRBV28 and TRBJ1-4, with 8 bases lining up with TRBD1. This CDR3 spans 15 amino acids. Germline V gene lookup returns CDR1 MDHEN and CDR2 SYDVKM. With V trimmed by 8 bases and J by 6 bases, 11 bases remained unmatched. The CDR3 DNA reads TGTGCCAGCTACACGGGGCAGGGGGCGGATGAAAAACTGTTTTTT. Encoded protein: CASYTGQGADEKLFF.

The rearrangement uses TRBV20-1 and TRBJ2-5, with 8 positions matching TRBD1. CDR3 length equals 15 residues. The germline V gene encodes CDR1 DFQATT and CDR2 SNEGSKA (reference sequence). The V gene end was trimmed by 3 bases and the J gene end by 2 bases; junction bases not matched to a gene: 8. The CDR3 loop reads CSASATGGTQETQYF. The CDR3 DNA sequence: TGCAGTGCTAGTGCTACAGGGGGGACTCAAGAGACCCAGTACTTC.

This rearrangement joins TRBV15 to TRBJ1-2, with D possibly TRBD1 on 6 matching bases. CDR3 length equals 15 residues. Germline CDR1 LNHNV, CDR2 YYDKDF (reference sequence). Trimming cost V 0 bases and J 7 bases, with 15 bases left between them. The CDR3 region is CATSRDRGGASGYTF. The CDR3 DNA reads TGTGCCACCAGCAGAGATCGAGGGGGAGCGAGTGGCTACACCTTC.

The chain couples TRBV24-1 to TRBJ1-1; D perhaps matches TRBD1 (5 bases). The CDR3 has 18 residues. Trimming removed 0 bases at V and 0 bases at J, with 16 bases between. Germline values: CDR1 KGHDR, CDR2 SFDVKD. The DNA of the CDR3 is TGTGCCACCAGTGATTTGAGCGGGGCTGGGAGAATGAACACTGAAGCTTTCTTT. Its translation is CATSDLSGAGRMNTEAFF.

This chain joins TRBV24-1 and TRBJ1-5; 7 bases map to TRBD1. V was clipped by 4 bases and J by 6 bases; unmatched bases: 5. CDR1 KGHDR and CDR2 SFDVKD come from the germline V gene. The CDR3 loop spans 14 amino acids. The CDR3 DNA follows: TGTGCCACCAGTGACGACAGGGTTGGTCAGCCCCAGCATTTT. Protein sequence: CATSDDRVGQPQHF.